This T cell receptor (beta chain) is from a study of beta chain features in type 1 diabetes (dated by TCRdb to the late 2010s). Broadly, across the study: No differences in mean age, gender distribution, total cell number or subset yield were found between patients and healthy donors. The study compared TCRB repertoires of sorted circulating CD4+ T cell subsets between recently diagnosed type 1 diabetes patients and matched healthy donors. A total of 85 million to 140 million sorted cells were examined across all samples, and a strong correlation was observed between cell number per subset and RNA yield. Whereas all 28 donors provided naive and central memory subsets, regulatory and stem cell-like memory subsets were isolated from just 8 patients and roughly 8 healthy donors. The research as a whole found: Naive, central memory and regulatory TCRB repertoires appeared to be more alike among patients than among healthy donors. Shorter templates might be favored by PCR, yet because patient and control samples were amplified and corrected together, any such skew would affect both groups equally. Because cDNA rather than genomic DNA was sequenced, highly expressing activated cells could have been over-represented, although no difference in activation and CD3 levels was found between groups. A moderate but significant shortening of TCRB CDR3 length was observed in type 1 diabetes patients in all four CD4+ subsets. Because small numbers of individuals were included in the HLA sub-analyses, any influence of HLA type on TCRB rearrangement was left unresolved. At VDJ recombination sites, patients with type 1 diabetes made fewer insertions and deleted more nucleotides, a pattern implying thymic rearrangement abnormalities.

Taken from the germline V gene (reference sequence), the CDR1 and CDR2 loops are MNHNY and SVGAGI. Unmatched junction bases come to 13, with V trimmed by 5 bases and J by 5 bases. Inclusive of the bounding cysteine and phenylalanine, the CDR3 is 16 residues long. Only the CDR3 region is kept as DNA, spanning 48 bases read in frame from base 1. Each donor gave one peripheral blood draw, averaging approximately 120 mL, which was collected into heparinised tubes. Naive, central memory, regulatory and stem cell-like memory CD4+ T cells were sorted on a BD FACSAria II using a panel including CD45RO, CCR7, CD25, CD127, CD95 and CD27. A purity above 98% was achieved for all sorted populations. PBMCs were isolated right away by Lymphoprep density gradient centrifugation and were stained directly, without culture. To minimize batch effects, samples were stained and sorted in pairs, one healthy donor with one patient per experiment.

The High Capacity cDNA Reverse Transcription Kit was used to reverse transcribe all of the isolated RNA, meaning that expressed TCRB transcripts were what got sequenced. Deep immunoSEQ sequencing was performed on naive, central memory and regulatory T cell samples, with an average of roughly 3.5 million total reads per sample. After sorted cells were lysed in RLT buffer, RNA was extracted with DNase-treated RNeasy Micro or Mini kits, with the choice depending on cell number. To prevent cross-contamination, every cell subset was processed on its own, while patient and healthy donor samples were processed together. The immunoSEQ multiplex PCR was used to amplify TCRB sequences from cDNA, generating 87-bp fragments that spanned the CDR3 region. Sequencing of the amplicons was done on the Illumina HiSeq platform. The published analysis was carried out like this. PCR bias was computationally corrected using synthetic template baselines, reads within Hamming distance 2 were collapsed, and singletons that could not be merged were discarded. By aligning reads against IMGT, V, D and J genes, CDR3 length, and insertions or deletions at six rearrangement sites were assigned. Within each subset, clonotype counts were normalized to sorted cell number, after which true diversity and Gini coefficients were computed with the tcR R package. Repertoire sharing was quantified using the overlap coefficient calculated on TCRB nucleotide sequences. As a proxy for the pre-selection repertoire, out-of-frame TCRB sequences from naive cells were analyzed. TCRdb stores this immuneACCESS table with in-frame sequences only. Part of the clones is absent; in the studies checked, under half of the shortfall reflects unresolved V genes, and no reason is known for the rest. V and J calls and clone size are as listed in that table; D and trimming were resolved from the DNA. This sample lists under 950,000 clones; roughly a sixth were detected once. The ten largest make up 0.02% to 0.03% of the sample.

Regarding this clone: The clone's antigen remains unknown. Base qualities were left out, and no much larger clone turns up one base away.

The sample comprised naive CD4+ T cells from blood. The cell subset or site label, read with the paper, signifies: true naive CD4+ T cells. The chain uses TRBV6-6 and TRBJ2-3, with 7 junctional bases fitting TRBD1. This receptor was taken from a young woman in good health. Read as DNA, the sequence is TGTGCCAGCAGTACGCAGGGGGTCGGCGCTGGAGATACGCAGTATTTT. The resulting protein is CASSTQGVGAGDTQYF.